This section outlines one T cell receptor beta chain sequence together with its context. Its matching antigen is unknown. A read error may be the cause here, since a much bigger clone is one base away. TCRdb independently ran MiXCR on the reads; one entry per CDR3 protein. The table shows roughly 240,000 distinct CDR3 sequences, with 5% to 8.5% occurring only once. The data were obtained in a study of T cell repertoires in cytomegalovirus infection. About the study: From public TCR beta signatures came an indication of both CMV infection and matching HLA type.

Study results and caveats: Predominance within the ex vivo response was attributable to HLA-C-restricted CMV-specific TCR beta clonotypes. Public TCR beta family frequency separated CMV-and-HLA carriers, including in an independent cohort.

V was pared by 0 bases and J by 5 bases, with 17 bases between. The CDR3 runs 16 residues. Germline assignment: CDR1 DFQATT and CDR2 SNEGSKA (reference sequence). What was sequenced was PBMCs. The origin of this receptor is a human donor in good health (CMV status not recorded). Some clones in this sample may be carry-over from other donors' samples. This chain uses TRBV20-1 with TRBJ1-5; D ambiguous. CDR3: CSARDKYKWLDQPQHF. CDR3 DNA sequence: TGCAGTGCTAGAGATAAGTACAAGTGGCTAGATCAGCCCCAGCATTTT.